Listed below are T cell receptor beta chains from one sample, sequenced in a study of cytomegalovirus exposure and HLA in healthy donors. Clones were read by immunoSEQ multiplex PCR, and TCRdb kept only the in-frame ones, dropping some. The sample yields around 190,000 clones, around 87% seen once. The material sequenced was PBMCs. Source of these receptors: a boy younger than 10 in good health and CMV-seronegative. Each CDR3 is given without its conserved first and last residue. Fields, in order: V gene, CDR3 protein.

V gene: TRBV11-2
CDR3 protein: ASSQPHGQGKSGNTIY

V gene: TRBV6-1
CDR3 protein: ASSGDRGSLEQY

V gene: TRBV6-4
CDR3 protein: ASSDSSPRGLNEQF

V gene: TRBV6-1
CDR3 protein: ASSADRTYEQY

V gene: TRBV7-9
CDR3 protein: ASSLKTGGSGANVLT

V gene: TRBV9
CDR3 protein: ASSGSLGGETQY

V gene: TRBV5-5
CDR3 protein: ASTRLPDRDYEQY

V gene: TRBV7-9
CDR3 protein: ASSSAPGQLFGGYT

V gene: TRBV9
CDR3 protein: ASSVGGGTGNYEQY

V gene: TRBV14
CDR3 protein: ASSQWTGLNSGNTIY

V gene: TRBV5-6
CDR3 protein: ASSGGGAWYGYT

V gene: TRBV7-2
CDR3 protein: ASSPWGQKNTGELF

V gene: TRBV30
CDR3 protein: ALGGSVYEQY

V gene: TRBV18
CDR3 protein: ASSPRGQRGETQY

V gene: TRBV19
CDR3 protein: ASSRASGYNEQF

V gene: TRBV28
CDR3 protein: ASSLSRTGATYEQY

V gene: TRBV2
CDR3 protein: ASSEDLEELF

V gene: TRBV6-1
CDR3 protein: ASSAVSSYNEQF

V gene: TRBV6-5
CDR3 protein: ASSSPGYTGELF

V gene: TRBV29-1
CDR3 protein: SVLGTNTGELF

V gene: TRBV29-1
CDR3 protein: SVSYRGNTEAF

V gene: TRBV6-5
CDR3 protein: ASSRGSGGYT

V gene: TRBV6-1
CDR3 protein: ASSDRITGRLVDTQY

V gene: TRBV11-3
CDR3 protein: ASSPATGEQF

V gene: TRBV19
CDR3 protein: ASSISWGTTAYNEQF

V gene: TRBV19
CDR3 protein: ASSAPGQGATANEKLF

V gene: TRBV10-3
CDR3 protein: AISDWTSGDQNIQY

V gene: TRBV19
CDR3 protein: ASSMGEGIRNEQF

V gene: TRBV9
CDR3 protein: ASSVGRGVNEKLF

V gene: TRBV5-6
CDR3 protein: ASSLGGGLASFYEQY

V gene: TRBV5-1
CDR3 protein: ASSLGAGGAGANVLT

V gene: TRBV9
CDR3 protein: ASSVSGTVVSEAF

V gene: TRBV7-3
CDR3 protein: ASSFSREETQY

V gene: TRBV5-1
CDR3 protein: ASSLDIASETQY

V gene: TRBV6-1
CDR3 protein: ASSLDRGGTEAF

V gene: TRBV27
CDR3 protein: ASRKLPSYGYT

V gene: TRBV7-6
CDR3 protein: ASSLGDRAGYT

V gene: TRBV30
CDR3 protein: AWEGRLTYEQY

V gene: TRBV28
CDR3 protein: ASSLSGTVPQYGYT

V gene: TRBV7-8
CDR3 protein: ASSLRGTGAYEQY

V gene: TRBV5-1
CDR3 protein: ASSLAGLAGGNEQF

V gene: TRBV7-3
CDR3 protein: ASSPWGLGVTQY

V gene: TRBV12-5
CDR3 protein: ASGLSFSVTSGRREQETQY

V gene: TRBV5-4
CDR3 protein: ASSLANRRTDTGELF

V gene: TRBV29-1
CDR3 protein: SVPLETGNQPQH

V gene: TRBV9
CDR3 protein: ASSQPYSSNEQF

V gene: TRBV19
CDR3 protein: ASSIGQPNNYGYT

V gene: TRBV5-4
CDR3 protein: ASSSDRPDSPLH

V gene: TRBV7-8
CDR3 protein: ASSWVGAMNTEAF

V gene: TRBV19
CDR3 protein: ASKVGTGYIGNQPQH